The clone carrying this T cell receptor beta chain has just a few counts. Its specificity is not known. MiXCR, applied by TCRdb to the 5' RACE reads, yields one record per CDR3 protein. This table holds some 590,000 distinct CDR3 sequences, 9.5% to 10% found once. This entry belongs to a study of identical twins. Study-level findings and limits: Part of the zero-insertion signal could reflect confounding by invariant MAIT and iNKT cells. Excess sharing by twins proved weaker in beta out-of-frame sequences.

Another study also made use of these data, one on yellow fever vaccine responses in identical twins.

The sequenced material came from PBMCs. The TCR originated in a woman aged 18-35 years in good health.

DNA of the CDR3: TGCAGCGTTGAATTCCGGGTCGGTCAGGCAGCTTTCTTT. Its translation: CSVEFRVGQAAFF. This rearrangement joins TRBV29-1 to TRBJ1-1; unclear D gene. The ends were cut back, 2 bases at V and 10 bases at J, with 17 bases in the middle. This CDR3 is built from 13 residues. The germline V gene encodes CDR1 SQVTM and CDR2 ANQGSEA.